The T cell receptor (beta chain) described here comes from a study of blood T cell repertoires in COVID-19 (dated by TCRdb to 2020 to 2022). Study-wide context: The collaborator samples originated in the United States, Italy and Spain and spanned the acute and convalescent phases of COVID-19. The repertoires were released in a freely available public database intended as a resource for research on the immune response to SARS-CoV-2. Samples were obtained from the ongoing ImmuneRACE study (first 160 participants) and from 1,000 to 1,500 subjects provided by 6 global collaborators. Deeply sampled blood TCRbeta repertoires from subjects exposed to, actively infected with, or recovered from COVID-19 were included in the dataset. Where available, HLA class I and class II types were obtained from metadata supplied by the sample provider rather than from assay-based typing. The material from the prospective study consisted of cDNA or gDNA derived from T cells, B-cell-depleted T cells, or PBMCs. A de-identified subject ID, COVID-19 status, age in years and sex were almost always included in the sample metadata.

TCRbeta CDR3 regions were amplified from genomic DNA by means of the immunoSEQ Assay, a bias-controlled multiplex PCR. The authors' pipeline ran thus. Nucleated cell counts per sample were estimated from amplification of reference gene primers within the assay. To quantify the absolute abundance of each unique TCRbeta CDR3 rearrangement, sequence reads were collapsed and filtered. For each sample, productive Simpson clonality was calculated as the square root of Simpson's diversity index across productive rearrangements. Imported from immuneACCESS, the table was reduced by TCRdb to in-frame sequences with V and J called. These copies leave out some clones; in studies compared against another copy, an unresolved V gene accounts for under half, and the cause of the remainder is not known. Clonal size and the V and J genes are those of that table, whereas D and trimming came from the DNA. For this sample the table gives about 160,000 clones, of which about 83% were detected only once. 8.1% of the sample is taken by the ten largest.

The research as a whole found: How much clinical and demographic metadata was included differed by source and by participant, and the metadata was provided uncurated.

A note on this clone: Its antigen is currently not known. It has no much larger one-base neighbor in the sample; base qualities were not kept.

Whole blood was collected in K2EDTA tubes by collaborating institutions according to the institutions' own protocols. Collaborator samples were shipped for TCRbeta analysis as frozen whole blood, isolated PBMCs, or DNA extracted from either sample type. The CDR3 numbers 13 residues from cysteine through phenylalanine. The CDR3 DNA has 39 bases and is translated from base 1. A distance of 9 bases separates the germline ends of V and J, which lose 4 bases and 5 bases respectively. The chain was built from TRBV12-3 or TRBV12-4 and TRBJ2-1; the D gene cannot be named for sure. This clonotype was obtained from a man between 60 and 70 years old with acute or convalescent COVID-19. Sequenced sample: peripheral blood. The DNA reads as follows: TGTGCCAGCAGTTGGCCTCAAGACAATGAGCAGTTCTTC. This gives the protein CASSWPQDNEQFF.